This T cell receptor (beta chain) was captured by sequencing in a study of blood T cell repertoires in COVID-19. Measured with immunoSEQ multiplex PCR; TCRdb has only the in-frame clones, and not every one. The sample has almost 400,000 clones, more than 75% seen once. Looked up from germline, CDR1 is SNHLY and CDR2 is FYNNEI. This CDR3 is built from 13 residues. V was clipped by 5 bases and J by 0 bases, with 7 bases between them. The sequencing sample was made of peripheral blood. The clonotype was recovered from a woman aged 55-69 years with COVID-19, enrolled during active disease. V and J are TRBV2 and TRBJ1-1, with unresolved D. This CDR3 reads CASSRVMNTEAFF. CDR3 nucleotides: TGTGCCAGCAGTAGAGTGATGAACACTGAAGCTTTCTTT.